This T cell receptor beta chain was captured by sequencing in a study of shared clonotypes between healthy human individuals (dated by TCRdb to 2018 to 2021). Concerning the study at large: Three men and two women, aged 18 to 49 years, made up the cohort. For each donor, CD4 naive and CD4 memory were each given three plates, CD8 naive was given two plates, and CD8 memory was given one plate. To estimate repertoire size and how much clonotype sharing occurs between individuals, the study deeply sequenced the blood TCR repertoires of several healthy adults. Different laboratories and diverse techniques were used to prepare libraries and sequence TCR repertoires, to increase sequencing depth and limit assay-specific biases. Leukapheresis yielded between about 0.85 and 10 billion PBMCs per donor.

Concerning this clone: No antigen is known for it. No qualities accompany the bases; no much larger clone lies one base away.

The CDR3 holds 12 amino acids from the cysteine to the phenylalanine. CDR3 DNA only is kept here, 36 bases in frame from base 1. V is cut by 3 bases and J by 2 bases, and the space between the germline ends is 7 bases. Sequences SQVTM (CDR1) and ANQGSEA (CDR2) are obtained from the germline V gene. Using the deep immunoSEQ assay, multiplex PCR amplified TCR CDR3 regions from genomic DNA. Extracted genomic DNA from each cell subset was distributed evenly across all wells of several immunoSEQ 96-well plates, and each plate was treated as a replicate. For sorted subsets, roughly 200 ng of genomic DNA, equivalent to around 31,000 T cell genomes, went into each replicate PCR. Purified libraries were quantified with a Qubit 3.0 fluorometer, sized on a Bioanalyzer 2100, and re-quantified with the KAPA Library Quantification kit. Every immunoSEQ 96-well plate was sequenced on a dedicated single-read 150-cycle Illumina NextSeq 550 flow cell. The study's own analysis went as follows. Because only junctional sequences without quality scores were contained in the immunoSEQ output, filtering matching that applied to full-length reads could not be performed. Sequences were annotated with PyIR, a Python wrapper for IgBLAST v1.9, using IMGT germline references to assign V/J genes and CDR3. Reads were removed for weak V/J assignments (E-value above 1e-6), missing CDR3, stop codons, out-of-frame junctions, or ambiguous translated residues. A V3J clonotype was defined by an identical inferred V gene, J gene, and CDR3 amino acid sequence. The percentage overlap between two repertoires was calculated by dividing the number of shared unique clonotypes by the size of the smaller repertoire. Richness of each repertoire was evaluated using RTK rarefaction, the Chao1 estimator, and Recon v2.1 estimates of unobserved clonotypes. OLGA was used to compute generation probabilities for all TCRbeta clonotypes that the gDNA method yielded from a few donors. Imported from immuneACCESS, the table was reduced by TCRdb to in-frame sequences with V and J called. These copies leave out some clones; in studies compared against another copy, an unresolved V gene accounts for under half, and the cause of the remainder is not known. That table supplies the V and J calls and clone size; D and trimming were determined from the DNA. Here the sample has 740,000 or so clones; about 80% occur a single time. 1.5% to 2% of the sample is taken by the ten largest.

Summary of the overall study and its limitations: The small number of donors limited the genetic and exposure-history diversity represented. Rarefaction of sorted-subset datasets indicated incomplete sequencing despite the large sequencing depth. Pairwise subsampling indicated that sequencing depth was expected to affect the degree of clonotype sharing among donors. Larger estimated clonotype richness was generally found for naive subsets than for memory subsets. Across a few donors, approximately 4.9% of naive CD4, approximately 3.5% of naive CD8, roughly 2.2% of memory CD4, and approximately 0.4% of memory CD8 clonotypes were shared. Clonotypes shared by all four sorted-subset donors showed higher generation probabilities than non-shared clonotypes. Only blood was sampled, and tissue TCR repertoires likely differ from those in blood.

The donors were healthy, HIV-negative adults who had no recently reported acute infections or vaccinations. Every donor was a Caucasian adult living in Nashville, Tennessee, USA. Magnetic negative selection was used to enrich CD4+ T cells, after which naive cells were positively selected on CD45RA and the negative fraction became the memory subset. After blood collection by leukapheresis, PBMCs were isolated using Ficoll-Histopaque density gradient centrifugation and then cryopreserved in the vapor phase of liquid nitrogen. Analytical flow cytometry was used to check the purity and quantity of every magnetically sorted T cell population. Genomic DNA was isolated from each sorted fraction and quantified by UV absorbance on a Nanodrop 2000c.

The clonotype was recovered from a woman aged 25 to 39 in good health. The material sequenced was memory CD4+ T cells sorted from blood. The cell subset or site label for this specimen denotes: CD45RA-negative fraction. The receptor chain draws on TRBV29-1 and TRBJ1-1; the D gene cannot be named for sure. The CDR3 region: CSVDLTNTEAFF. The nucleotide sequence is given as TGCAGCGTTGACCTCACCAACACTGAAGCTTTCTTT.